The 11 T cell receptor beta chains given below trace back to one sample, sequenced in a study of monozygotic twins with cystic fibrosis. Profiling relied on immunoSEQ multiplex PCR, and the TCRdb table lists in-frame clones only, not all of them. The sample has about 32,000 clones; roughly nine tenths are singletons. Sequencing input: blood. The receptor source for this set is a girl aged 2-10 years with cystic fibrosis.

The chain uses TRBV19 and TRBJ2-4; 7 nucleotides agree with TRBD2. The CDR3 is 16 amino acids. Looked up from germline, CDR1 is LNHDA and CDR2 is SQIVND (reference sequence). J gave up 5 bases and V 3 bases, and 10 bases lay outside the gene matches. The chain's CDR3 is CASSMNSGGRENIQYF. CDR3 DNA sequence: TGTGCCAGTAGTATGAATAGCGGCGGGAGAGAAAACATTCAGTACTTC.

V is TRBV5-1 and J is TRBJ2-1; TRBD1 agrees at 9 bases. CDR1 is SGHRS, CDR2 YFSETQ, per germline. V was clipped by 5 bases and J by 6 bases; unmatched bases: 6. CDR3 length: 14 residues. The CDR3 DNA sequence: TGCGCCAGCAGTTCCGGGACAGGGTTCAATGAGCAGTTCTTC. Protein sequence: CASSSGTGFNEQFF.

The chain employs TRBV4-1 and TRBJ2-3; 9 nucleotides match TRBD1. The J segment lost 4 bases and the V segment lost 6 bases, leaving 8 bases of the junction unmatched. The CDR3 length is 15 residues. CDR1 and CDR2 (germline): MGHRA, YSYEKL. CDR3 DNA sequence: TGCGCCAGCAGTCGGGACAGGGTGAGCGCAGATACGCAGTATTTT. Protein: CASSRDRVSADTQYF.

The V and J genes are TRBV11-2 and TRBJ1-1; 10 positions match TRBD1. The CDR3 runs 15 residues. Germline CDR1 is SGHAT and CDR2 is FQNNGV. The trim removed 2 bases at V and 4 bases at J, leaving 4 bases unmatched. The CDR3 protein is CASSLPRTGGTEAFF. For the CDR3, the DNA is TGTGCCAGCAGCTTACCCCGGACAGGGGGCACTGAAGCTTTCTTT.

The V call is TRBV28, the J call TRBJ2-7; D is undetermined. The CDR3 totals 12 residues. Looked up from germline, CDR1 is MDHEN and CDR2 is SYDVKM. Trimming took 5 bases from V and 0 from J, leaving 5 bases between them. The DNA for the CDR3 is TGTGCCAGCAGTCCAGCCTCCTACGAGCAGTACTTC. This sequence encodes CASSPASYEQYF. Full variable domain (rest looked up from reference TRBV28 and TRBJ2-7): DVKVTQSSRYLVKRTGEKVFLECVQDMDHENMFWYRQDPGLGLRLIYFSYDVKMKEKGDIPEGYSVSREKKERFSLILESASTNQTSMYLCASSPASYEQYFGPGTRLTVT.

CDR3 residues: CASSGGGIWGYTF. The CDR3 DNA reads TGTGCCAGCAGCGGGGGAGGGATTTGGGGCTACACCTTC. The V call is TRBV27, the J call TRBJ1-2; maybe TRBD1 (5 bases). CDR3 length: 13 residues. CDR1 MNHEY and CDR2 SMNVEV come from the germline V gene (reference sequence). V dropped 6 bases and J dropped 8 bases, with 16 bases sitting between them.

This clone was seen just once. V is TRBV20-1 and J is TRBJ2-5; D may be TRBD1 (5 bases). The CDR3 extends over 11 amino acids. Germline V gives CDR1 DFQATT, CDR2 SNEGSKA (reference sequence). The ends were cut back, 8 bases at V and 4 bases at J, with 11 bases in the middle. This CDR3 reads CSTREIETQYF. CDR3 sequence (DNA): TGCAGTACCAGGGAAATAGAGACCCAGTACTTC.

A single count supports this clone. The chain joins TRBV7-9 to TRBJ1-5; D ambiguous. The length of the CDR3 is 13 residues. Trimming stripped 4 bases from V and 6 bases from J, with 10 bases between. CDR1 and CDR2 from the germline V gene are SEHNR and FQNEAQ (reference sequence). The CDR3 loop reads CASSSLGGQPQHF. CDR3 coding DNA: TGTGCCAGCAGCTCCCTCGGAGGTCAGCCCCAGCATTTT.

This sequence joins TRBV5-5 and TRBJ1-6; D ambiguous. The CDR3 is 15 residues long. Germline V gives CDR1 SGHKS, CDR2 YYEKEE (reference sequence). The germline V and J ends were trimmed by 1 base and 6 bases, with 11 bases remaining between them. This CDR3 reads CASSLTAHSNSPLHF. The CDR3 nucleotides are TGTGCCAGCAGCTTGACAGCTCATAGTAATTCACCCCTCCACTTT.

The CDR3 region is CASSEAELNTEAFF. The CDR3 DNA reads as TGTGCCAGCAGTGAAGCTGAATTGAACACTGAAGCTTTCTTT. V usage is TRBV2 and J usage is TRBJ1-1, with D unresolved. V was shortened by 0 bases and J by 0 bases, with 5 bases between the two germline ends. The CDR3 is made up of 14 amino acids. The germline V gene has CDR1 SNHLY and CDR2 FYNNEI.

V gene TRBV5-1 combines with J gene TRBJ2-3; weak D call: TRBD1 (5 bases). The germline V gene encodes CDR1 SGHRS and CDR2 YFSETQ. V lost 0 bases and J lost 2, with 7 bases in between. The CDR3 covers 14 residues. The CDR3 DNA follows: TGCGCCAGCAGCTTGGGACAGAACACAGATACGCAGTATTTT. It yields the protein CASSLGQNTDTQYF.